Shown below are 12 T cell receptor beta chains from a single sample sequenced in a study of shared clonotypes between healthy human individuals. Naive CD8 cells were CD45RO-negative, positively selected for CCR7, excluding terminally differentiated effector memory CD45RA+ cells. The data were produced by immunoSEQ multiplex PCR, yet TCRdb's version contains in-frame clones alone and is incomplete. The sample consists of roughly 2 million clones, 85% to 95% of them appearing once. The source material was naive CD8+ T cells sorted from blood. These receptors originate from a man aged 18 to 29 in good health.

CDR3 sequence reads: CASSGGLAGLEQYF. The CDR3 bases are TGCGCCAGCAGCGGGGGACTAGCGGGCTTGGAGCAGTACTTC. This chain uses TRBV5-1 with TRBJ2-7; TRBD2 matches 12 bases. The CDR3 sequence is 14 residues long. Trimming at V came to 4 bases and at J to 7 bases, leaving 6 bases not matched to a gene. Per the germline V gene, CDR1 is SGHRS and CDR2 is YFSETQ.

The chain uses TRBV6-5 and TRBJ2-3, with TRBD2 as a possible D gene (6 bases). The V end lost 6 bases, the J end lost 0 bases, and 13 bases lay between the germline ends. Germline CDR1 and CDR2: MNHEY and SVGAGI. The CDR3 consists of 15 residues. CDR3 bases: TGTGCCAGCAGCCCCTGGGGAGGTAGCACAGATACGCAGTATTTT. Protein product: CASSPWGGSTDTQYF.

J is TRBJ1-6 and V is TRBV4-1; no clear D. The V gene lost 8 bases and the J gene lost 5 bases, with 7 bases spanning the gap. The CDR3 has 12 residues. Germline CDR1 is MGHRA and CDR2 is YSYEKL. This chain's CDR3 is CASGHDNSPLHF. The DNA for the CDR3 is TGCGCCAGCGGGCATGATAATTCACCCCTCCACTTT.

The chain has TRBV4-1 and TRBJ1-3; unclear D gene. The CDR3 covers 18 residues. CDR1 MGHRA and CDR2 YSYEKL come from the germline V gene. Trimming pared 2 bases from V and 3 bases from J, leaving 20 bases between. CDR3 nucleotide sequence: TGCGCCAGCAGCCAATTAATGGCCGGGTCCACGGGTGGAAACACCATATATTTT. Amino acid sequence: CASSQLMAGSTGGNTIYF.

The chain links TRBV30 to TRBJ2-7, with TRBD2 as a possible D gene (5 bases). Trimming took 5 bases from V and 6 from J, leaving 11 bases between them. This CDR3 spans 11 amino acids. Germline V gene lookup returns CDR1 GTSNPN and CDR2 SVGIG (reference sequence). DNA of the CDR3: TGTGCCTGGGGAGGAGGATCCGAGCAGTACTTC. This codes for CAWGGGSEQYF.

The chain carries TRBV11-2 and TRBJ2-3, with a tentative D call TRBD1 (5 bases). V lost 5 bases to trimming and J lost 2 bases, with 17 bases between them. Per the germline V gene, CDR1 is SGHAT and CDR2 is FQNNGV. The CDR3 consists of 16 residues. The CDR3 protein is CASSTQIRALTDTQYF. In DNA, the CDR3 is TGTGCCAGCAGCACACAGATCAGGGCCCTCACAGATACGCAGTATTTT.

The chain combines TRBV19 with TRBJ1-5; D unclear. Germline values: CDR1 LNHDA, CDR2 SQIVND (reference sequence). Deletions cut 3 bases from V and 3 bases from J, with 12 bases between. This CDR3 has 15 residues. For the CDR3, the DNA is TGTGCCAGTAGTATGGCACCCTACTACAATCAGCCCCAGCATTTT. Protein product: CASSMAPYYNQPQHF.

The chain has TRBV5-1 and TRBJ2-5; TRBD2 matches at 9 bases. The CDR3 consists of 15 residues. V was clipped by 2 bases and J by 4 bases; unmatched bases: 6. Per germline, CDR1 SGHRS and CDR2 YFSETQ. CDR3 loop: CASSFVIAGVETQYF. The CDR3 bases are TGCGCCAGCAGCTTCGTGATAGCGGGAGTAGAGACCCAGTACTTC.

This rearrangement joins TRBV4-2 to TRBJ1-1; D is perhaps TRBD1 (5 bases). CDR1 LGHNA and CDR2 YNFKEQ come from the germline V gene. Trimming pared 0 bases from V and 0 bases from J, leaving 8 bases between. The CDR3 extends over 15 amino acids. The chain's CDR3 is CASSQEAGMNTEAFF. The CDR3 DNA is TGTGCCAGCAGCCAAGAGGCAGGGATGAACACTGAAGCTTTCTTT.

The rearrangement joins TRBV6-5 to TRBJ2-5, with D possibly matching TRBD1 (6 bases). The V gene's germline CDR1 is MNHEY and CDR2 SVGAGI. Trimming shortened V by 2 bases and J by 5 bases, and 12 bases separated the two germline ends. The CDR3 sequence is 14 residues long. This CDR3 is CASSYVDSGETQYF. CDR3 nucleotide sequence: TGTGCCAGCAGTTACGTGGACAGTGGGGAGACCCAGTACTTC.

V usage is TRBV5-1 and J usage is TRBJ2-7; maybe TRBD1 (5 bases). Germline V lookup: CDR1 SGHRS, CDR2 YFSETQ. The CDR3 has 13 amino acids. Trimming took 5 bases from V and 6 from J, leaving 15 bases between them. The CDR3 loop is CASSYETEAEQYF. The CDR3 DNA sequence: TGCGCCAGCAGTTATGAGACAGAGGCCGAGCAGTACTTC.

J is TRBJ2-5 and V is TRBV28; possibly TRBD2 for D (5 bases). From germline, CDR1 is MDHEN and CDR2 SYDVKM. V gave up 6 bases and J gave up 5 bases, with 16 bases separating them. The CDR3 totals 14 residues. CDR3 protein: CASSFWAGQETQYF. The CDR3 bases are TGTGCCAGCAGCTTTTGGGCGGGCCAGGAGACCCAGTACTTC.